Below are 5 T cell receptor beta chains sequenced from a single sample in a study of PD-1 blockade in classical Hodgkin lymphoma. Sequencing used immunoSEQ multiplex PCR; TCRdb keeps in-frame clones, though not all of them. The profile covers tens of thousands of clones, with about 90% appearing a single time and 9% to 12% taken by the ten largest. Specified time point: cycle 4 day 1 (C4D1), after five to seven weeks of nivolumab. Exposure to brentuximab vedotin varied, and each patient had relapsed following autologous stem cell transplantation. Here the sequenced sample was peripheral blood mononuclear cells (PBMCs), taken before the fourth cycle of nivolumab. The receptors shown here come from a human donor with classical Hodgkin lymphoma.

V is TRBV9 and J is TRBJ1-1, with 7 nucleotides matching TRBD1. CDR3 length: 15 residues. Germline loops: CDR1 SGDLS, CDR2 YYNGEE. With 2 bases clipped from V and 0 bases from J, the junction kept 4 bases outside the gene matches. The CDR3 DNA follows: TGTGCCAGCAGCGTGTCAGGGGGGATGAACACTGAAGCTTTCTTT. Translating gives CASSVSGGMNTEAFF.

This clone was found a few times. J is TRBJ1-4 and V is TRBV11-2; D may be TRBD1 (6 bases). The CDR3 covers 11 residues. CDR1 and CDR2 from the germline V gene are SGHAT and FQNNGV. Trimming took off 8 bases at V and 7 bases at J, with 8 bases between the two ends. The CDR3, as DNA: TGTGCCAGCCGAGGGGGTGAAAAACTGTTTTTT. Its translation is CASRGGEKLFF.

This chain joins TRBV5-6 and TRBJ1-2; D is undetermined. This CDR3 comprises 13 residues. V lost 7 bases and J lost 9, with 19 bases in between. Germline CDR1 SGHDT, CDR2 YYEEEE. In DNA, the CDR3 is TGTGCCAGCCTCCGATGGTGGGGTGGGCGCTACACCTTC. The encoded protein is CASLRWWGGRYTF.

The rearrangement uses TRBV7-9 and TRBJ2-7; D gene unclear. The ends were cut back, 2 bases at V and 1 base at J, with 12 bases in the middle. This CDR3 is 15 amino acids long. The germline CDR1 and CDR2 sequences are SEHNR and FQNEAQ (reference sequence). CDR3: CASSLSWSSSYEQYF. The CDR3 nucleotides read TGTGCCAGCAGCTTATCGTGGTCGTCTTCCTACGAGCAGTACTTC.

Comment on this clone: The sample carries other DNA sequences with the same CDR3. The chain links TRBV29-1 to TRBJ1-4, with D possibly TRBD1 on 5 matching bases. Trimming left V 6 bases short and J 3 bases short, with 8 bases between. The germline V gene has CDR1 SQVTM and CDR2 ANQGSEA. This CDR3 spans 12 amino acids. The CDR3 coding sequence is TGCAGCGTGCAGGGTTCTAATGAAAAACTGTTTTTT. Its translation: CSVQGSNEKLFF. The full variable domain, rest sourced from reference TRBV29-1 and TRBJ1-4, is SAVISQKPSRDICQRGTSLTIQCQVDSQVTMMFWYRQQPGQSLTLIATANQGSEATYESGFVIDKFPISRPNLTFSTLTVSNMSPEDSSIYLCSVQGSNEKLFFGSGTQLSVL.